Below, one T cell receptor beta chain is given with its context. Germline V lookup: CDR1 MRHNA, CDR2 SNTAGT. This CDR3 is 15 amino acids long. V lost 4 bases, J lost 6 bases, and 8 bases stayed unmatched. This sample was included in a study of shared clonotypes between healthy human individuals. Data came from immunoSEQ multiplex PCR; TCRdb stores just in-frame clones and leaves some out. Among hundreds of thousands of clones, approximately 79% were seen once, and the ten largest hold under 2%. The clonotype comes from a woman aged 30 to 39 in good health. The chain employs TRBV6-4 and TRBJ2-3, with 9 bases that match TRBD2. Source material: memory CD4+ T cells sorted from blood. Subset reported: CD45RA-negative fraction. CDR3 coding DNA: TGTGCCAGCAGTGTGACTAGCGGCAACCAGGATACGCAGTATTTT. It is translated as CASSVTSGNQDTQYF.